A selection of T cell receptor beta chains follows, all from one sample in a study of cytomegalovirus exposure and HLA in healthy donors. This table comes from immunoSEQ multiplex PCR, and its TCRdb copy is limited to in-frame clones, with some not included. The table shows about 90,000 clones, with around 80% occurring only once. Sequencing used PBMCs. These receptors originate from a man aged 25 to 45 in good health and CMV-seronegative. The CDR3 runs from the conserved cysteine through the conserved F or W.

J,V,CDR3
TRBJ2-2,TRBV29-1,CSVESFGSGISTGELFF
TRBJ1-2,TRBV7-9,CASRATGSYYGYTF
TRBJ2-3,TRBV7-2,CASSLGTSGESDTQYF
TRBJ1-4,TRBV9,CASRGVDEKLFF
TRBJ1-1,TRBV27,CASSLQGGGAEAFF
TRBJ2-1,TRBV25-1,CASSDLRTGDADEQFF
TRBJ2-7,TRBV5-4,CASSLSRGSYEQYF
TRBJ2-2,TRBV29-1,CSVVPWTGRGNTGELFF
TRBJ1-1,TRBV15,CATSTEPGIPVGAFF
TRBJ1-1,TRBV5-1,CASSLEFSTEAFF
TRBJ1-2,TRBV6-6,CASSPRDRGNYGYTF
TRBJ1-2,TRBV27,CASSLNGQGGYGYTF
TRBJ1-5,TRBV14,CASSQFCRDYQPQHF
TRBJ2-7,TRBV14,CASSQGEAEYF
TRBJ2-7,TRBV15,CATSRDPGGGASSYEQYF
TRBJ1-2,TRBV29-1,CSVESTGRYVGYGYTF
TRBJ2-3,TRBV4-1,CASSQDYGTDTQYF
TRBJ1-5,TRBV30,CAWSIGQGYQPQHF
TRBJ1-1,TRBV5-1,CASTLQGVSMNTEAFF
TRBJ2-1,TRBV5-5,CASSLGPGQGGSYNEQFF
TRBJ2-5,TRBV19,CASQGGRETQYF
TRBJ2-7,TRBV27,CASSPPGTDEQYF
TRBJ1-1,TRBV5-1,CASSLSEMNTEAFF
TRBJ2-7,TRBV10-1,CASTPGGIPYEQYF
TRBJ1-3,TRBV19,CASRPGQGGGNTIYF
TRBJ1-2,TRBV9,CASSVGHDRDYGYTF
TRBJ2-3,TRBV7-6,CASSPLAGGSTDTQYF
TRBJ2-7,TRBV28,CASSISRLFEQYF
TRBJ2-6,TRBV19,CASTLGATGANVLTF
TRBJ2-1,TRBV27,CASTERGKLRYEQFF
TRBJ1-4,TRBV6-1,CASSEDSDSPNEKLFF
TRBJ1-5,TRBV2,CASIQGPNSNQPQHF
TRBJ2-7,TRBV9,CASSVDAGDRLYEQYF
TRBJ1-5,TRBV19,CASSQDREDQPQHF
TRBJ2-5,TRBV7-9,CASSHGTSGVMAQYF
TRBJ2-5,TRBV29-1,CSAQGPSGQETQYF
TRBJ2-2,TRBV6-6,CASSKTGAGELFF
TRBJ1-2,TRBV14,CASSQDQGAARTYTF
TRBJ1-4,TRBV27,CASSLSKTHRVTNEKLFF
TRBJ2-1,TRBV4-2,CASSQVARGGNNEQFF
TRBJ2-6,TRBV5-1,CASSPDRVGGANVLTF
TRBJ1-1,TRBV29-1,CSGGGMNTEAFF
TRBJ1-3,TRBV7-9,CASSLGDRAGNTIYF
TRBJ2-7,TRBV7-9,CASSPPGGQGFYEQYF
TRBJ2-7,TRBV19,CASSQRLLGYEQYF
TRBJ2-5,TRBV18,CASSPRERQETQYF
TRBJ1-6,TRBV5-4,CASSLAQANSPLHF
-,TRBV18,CASSPDRGRPRHEQYF
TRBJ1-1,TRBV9,CASSVGVGLNTEAFF
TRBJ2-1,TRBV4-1,CASSQDPSYGYNEQFF
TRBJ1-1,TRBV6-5,CASSYWGVTLNTEAFF
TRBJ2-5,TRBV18,CASSPPAGQETQYF
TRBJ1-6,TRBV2,CASTGDNSPLHF
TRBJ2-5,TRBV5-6,CASSFGSGGWEETQYF
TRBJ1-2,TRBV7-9,CSSSPGTPGYTF